A single sample gave rise to the 25 T cell receptor beta chains below, sequenced in a study of blood T cell repertoires in COVID-19 (dated by TCRdb to about 2020). To prepare the library, the immunoSEQ multiplex PCR assay was applied. The table was pulled from immuneACCESS by TCRdb, which kept in-frame rearrangements only. Such tables lose some clones; where checked, under half of the loss comes from unresolved V genes, and the rest has no known cause. The sample yields fewer than 200,000 clones; around 76% were counted once. The top ten clonotypes cover around 8% of the sample. Input material: peripheral blood. The receptors derive from a woman in her sixties with COVID-19, enrolled during active disease.

V gene TRBV4-2 combines with J gene TRBJ2-1, with 11 bases aligning to TRBD2. V gave up 7 bases and J gave up 6 bases; unmatched junction bases: 8. Germline V gene lookup returns CDR1 LGHNA and CDR2 YNFKEQ. This CDR3 has 15 residues. Here the CDR3 reads CASTNSGGAVNEQFF. In DNA, the CDR3 is TGTGCCAGCACCAATAGCGGGGGGGCCGTCAATGAGCAGTTCTTC.

The rearrangement links TRBV5-1 to TRBJ1-3, with 7 bases identical to TRBD1. The CDR3 contains 16 residues. Germline trimming cut 0 bases from V and 3 bases from J; bases unmatched to any gene: 6. CDR1 SGHRS and CDR2 YFSETQ come from the germline V gene. CDR3 loop: CASSLVPTGFGNTIYF. CDR3 nucleotide sequence: TGCGCCAGCAGCTTGGTCCCGACAGGGTTTGGAAACACCATATATTTT.

As to this clone: The junction departs from the called germline gene at one end, perhaps through a read error. The V call is TRBV12-3 or TRBV12-4, the J call TRBJ1-2; tentative D call: TRBD1 (5 bases). The CDR3 is made up of 13 amino acids. CDR3 DNA: TGTGCCAGCAGGTTAGACAGTACCTATGGCTACACCTTC. Amino acid sequence: CASRLDSTYGYTF.

The gene calls are TRBV2 and TRBJ2-3; 8 nucleotides align to TRBD2. V gave up 4 bases and J gave up 4 bases; unmatched junction bases: 4. Looked up from germline, CDR1 is SNHLY and CDR2 is FYNNEI. CDR3 size: 14 residues. CDR3 loop: CASSGWTSSDTQYF. CDR3 nucleotide sequence: TGTGCCAGCAGTGGATGGACTAGCTCAGATACGCAGTATTTT.

The rearrangement uses TRBV29-1 and TRBJ2-2, with 7 nucleotides matching TRBD1. From germline, CDR1 is SQVTM and CDR2 ANQGSEA. Unmatched junction bases numbered 5, after V lost 5 bases and J lost 2 bases. The CDR3 has 14 amino acids. In DNA form, the CDR3 reads TGCAGCGTTCTTTGGACAGGAAACACCGGGGAGCTGTTTTTT. This sequence encodes CSVLWTGNTGELFF.

The sample holds a few counts of this clone. The V and J genes are TRBV21-1 and TRBJ2-7; the listed D gene, TRBD2, was not tested against the DNA. TRBV21-1 has pseudogene status. This CDR3 contains 11 residues. CDR3 loop: CASSRCDEQYV. The CDR3 nucleotides read TGTGCCAGCAGCAGATGCGACGAGCAGTACGTC.

This chain joins TRBV11-3 and TRBJ2-1; 13 nucleotides agree with TRBD2. The length of the CDR3 is 16 residues. Per germline, CDR1 SGHNT and CDR2 YENEEA. The ends lost 2 bases at V and 8 bases at J; junction bases unmatched: 6. CDR3 nucleotides: TGTGCCAGCAGCTTATATGGACTAGCGGGAGACCATGAGCAGTTCTTC. Encoded protein: CASSLYGLAGDHEQFF.

The CDR3 loop is CASSLAQGRFGNTIYF. CDR3 DNA sequence: TGTGCCAGCAGCTTAGCGCAGGGCAGGTTTGGAAACACCATATATTTT. The rearrangement uses TRBV7-2 and TRBJ1-3; a weak D match, TRBD1 (5 bases). Trimming removed 0 bases from V and 3 bases from J, with 12 bases in between. Germline V lookup: CDR1 SGHTA, CDR2 FQGNSA. The CDR3 is 16 amino acids.

The V gene is TRBV28, the J gene TRBJ2-7; 7 bases fit TRBD1. CDR3 length: 15 amino acids. Trimming removed 6 bases from V and 1 base from J; junction bases left unmatched: 9. The germline gives CDR1 MDHEN, CDR2 SYDVKM. CDR3 residues: CASSRGQHLSYEQYF. The CDR3 DNA reads TGTGCCAGCAGCCGGGGACAGCATCTTTCCTACGAGCAGTACTTC.

This clone appeared once. CDR3 sequence (DNA): TGTGCCAGCAGCCCGGTCAGGCGAGAGACCCAGTACTTC. Encoded protein: CASSPVRRETQYF. The chain combines TRBV6-2 or TRBV6-3 with TRBJ2-5; D is unresolved. V dropped 6 bases and J dropped 4 bases, with 12 bases sitting between them. There are 13 residues in the CDR3. CDR1 is MNHEY, CDR2 SVGEGT, per germline.

This clone was picked up a small number of times. The CDR3, as DNA: TGTGCCAGCAGTTTATCTAAAACCGGACAGACCTTCTATGGCTACACCTTC. It specifies CASSLSKTGQTFYGYTF. The rearrangement uses TRBV27 and TRBJ1-2; tentatively, D is TRBD1 (6 bases). V gave up 0 bases and J gave up 4 bases, with 18 bases separating them. Germline V lookup: CDR1 MNHEY, CDR2 SMNVEV (reference sequence). The CDR3 is made up of 17 amino acids.

This chain uses TRBV7-7 with TRBJ2-1; 9 nucleotides line up with TRBD1. From germline, CDR1 is SSHAT and CDR2 FNYEAQ (reference sequence). This CDR3 region has 15 residues. The CDR3 DNA reads TGTGCAAGTTCCCGGACAGGGGTTATGGACAATGAGCAGTTCTTC. It translates to CASSRTGVMDNEQFF.

The V and J genes are TRBV6-5 and TRBJ1-4; TRBD1 matches at 8 bases. With 5 bases clipped from V and 2 bases from J, the junction kept 4 bases outside the gene matches. Per the germline V gene, CDR1 is MNHEY and CDR2 is SVGAGI. The CDR3 is 15 amino acids. The CDR3 coding sequence is TGTGCCAGCAGTCCCCGGGACAGGACTAATGAAAAACTGTTTTTT. Protein product: CASSPRDRTNEKLFF.

The V call is TRBV11-1, the J call TRBJ2-5; 8 bases are a match to TRBD2. Germline CDR1 SGHAT, CDR2 FQDESV (reference sequence). This CDR3 has 15 amino acids. V shed 5 bases, J shed 3 bases, and the junction held 8 bases outside the gene matches. As DNA, the CDR3 is TGTGCCAGCAGCAGAACTAGCGGAGTAAAAGAGACCCAGTACTTC. This codes for CASSRTSGVKETQYF. The entire variable domain, with the rest obtained from reference TRBV11-1 and TRBJ2-5, is as follows: EAEVAQSPRYKITEKSQAVAFWCDPISGHATLYWYRQILGQGPELLVQFQDESVVDDSQLPKDRFSAERLKGVDSTLKIQPAELGDSAMYLCASSRTSGVKETQYFGPGTRLLVL.

V is TRBV28 and J is TRBJ1-1; D may be TRBD1 (5 bases). Trimming removed 2 bases from V and 6 bases from J, with 16 bases in between. This CDR3 contains 15 residues. Germline CDR1 reads MDHEN; CDR2 reads SYDVKM. The DNA of the CDR3 is TGTGCCAGCAGTTTAGTTTTAGGGGTGCGGTCTGAAGCTTTCTTT. As protein: CASSLVLGVRSEAFF.

This clone was seen repeatedly, ten times or more. The chain employs TRBV5-1 and TRBJ2-4, with 8 positions matching TRBD1. Germline lookup yields CDR1 SGHRS and CDR2 YFSETQ. J gave up 0 bases and V 4 bases, and 3 bases lay outside the gene matches. The CDR3 contains 15 residues. The DNA for the CDR3 is TGCGCCAGCAGCCCGACAGGGGTAGCCAAAAACATTCAGTACTTC. Translating it yields CASSPTGVAKNIQYF.

The chain joins TRBV2 to TRBJ2-3; 8 nucleotides match TRBD2. This CDR3 spans 16 amino acids. Germline CDR1 SNHLY, CDR2 FYNNEI. With 4 bases clipped from V and 4 bases from J, the junction kept 10 bases outside the gene matches. The CDR3 coding sequence is TGTGCCAGCAGTGCCCTTGTGGGAGCGGGGGCAGATACGCAGTATTTT. Translated, it gives CASSALVGAGADTQYF.

The chain is built from TRBV10-3 and TRBJ2-1, with 12 bases that match TRBD2. CDR1 is ENHRY and CDR2 is SYGVKD in the germline V gene. The trim removed 6 bases at V and 7 bases at J, leaving 7 bases unmatched. This CDR3 has 15 residues. This CDR3 reads CAIRATSGSENEQFF. CDR3 in DNA: TGTGCCATCAGGGCGACTAGCGGGAGCGAGAATGAGCAGTTCTTC.

The J gene is TRBJ2-5, the V gene TRBV6-5; 8 bases are a match to TRBD2. CDR1 is MNHEY and CDR2 is SVGAGI in the germline V gene. J was trimmed by 5 bases and V by 7 bases; bases with no gene match: 3. The CDR3 totals 12 residues. The CDR3 DNA is TGTGCCAGCACATCTAGCGGGGAGACCCAGTACTTC. Encoded protein: CASTSSGETQYF.

The chain carries TRBV11-2 and TRBJ1-2; 7 bases line up with TRBD1. V was pared by 2 bases and J by 5 bases, with 14 bases of the junction left unmatched. In germline, CDR1 is SGHAT, CDR2 FQNNGV. The CDR3 consists of 17 residues. CDR3 amino acids: CASSLHLTGQMFYGYTF. CDR3 sequence (DNA): TGTGCCAGCAGCTTACACTTAACGGGACAGATGTTTTATGGCTACACCTTC.

The chain is built from TRBV12-3 or TRBV12-4 and TRBJ2-4; 8 bases agree with TRBD1. This CDR3 spans 13 amino acids. V dropped 6 bases and J dropped 7; count of bases not matched to a gene: 5. CDR3 protein: CASRGQGGNIQYF. The DNA for the CDR3 is TGTGCCAGCAGAGGACAGGGAGGTAACATTCAGTACTTC.

The chain links TRBV28 to TRBJ2-7; TRBD2 matches 11 bases. This CDR3 comprises 15 residues. J lost 3 bases, V lost 6 bases, and 7 bases had no gene match. Germline V lookup: CDR1 MDHEN, CDR2 SYDVKM. The CDR3 protein is CASRLGLAAFYEQYF. The CDR3 DNA reads as TGTGCCAGCAGATTGGGACTAGCGGCTTTCTACGAGCAGTACTTC.

The chain employs TRBV6-2 or TRBV6-3 and TRBJ2-5; D might be TRBD1 (5 bases). The CDR3 runs 15 residues. In germline, CDR1 is MNHEY, CDR2 SVGEGT. The germline V and J ends were trimmed by 5 bases and 0 bases, with 13 bases remaining between them. The CDR3 nucleotides read TGTGCCAGCAGTCGGGTTTGGGGCCACCAAGAGACCCAGTACTTC. Translation gives CASSRVWGHQETQYF.

The chain combines TRBV11-1 with TRBJ2-2; TRBD2 is a possible D gene (5 bases). Germline CDR1 is SGHAT and CDR2 is FQDESV (reference sequence). The CDR3 is made up of 13 amino acids. The ends were cut back, 2 bases at V and 5 bases at J, with 6 bases in the middle. The CDR3 nucleotides read TGTGCCAGCAGCTTATGGGAGACCGGGGAGCTGTTTTTT. Translation gives CASSLWETGELFF.

J is TRBJ2-2 and V is TRBV19, with TRBD1 as a possible D gene (5 bases). Germline CDR1 is LNHDA and CDR2 is SQIVND (reference sequence). There are 13 residues in the CDR3. V dropped 8 bases and J dropped 5 bases, with 12 bases sitting between them. The CDR3, as DNA: TGTGCCAGTTTTGTGGGGCGAACCGGGGAGCTGTTTTTT. It specifies CASFVGRTGELFF. The complete variable domain, with remaining parts taken from reference TRBV19 and TRBJ2-2, reads DGGITQSPKYLFRKEGQNVTLSCEQNLNHDAMYWYRQDPGQGLRLIYYSQIVNDFQKGDIAEGYSVSREKKESFPLTVTSAQKNPTAFYLCASFVGRTGELFFGEGSRLTVL.